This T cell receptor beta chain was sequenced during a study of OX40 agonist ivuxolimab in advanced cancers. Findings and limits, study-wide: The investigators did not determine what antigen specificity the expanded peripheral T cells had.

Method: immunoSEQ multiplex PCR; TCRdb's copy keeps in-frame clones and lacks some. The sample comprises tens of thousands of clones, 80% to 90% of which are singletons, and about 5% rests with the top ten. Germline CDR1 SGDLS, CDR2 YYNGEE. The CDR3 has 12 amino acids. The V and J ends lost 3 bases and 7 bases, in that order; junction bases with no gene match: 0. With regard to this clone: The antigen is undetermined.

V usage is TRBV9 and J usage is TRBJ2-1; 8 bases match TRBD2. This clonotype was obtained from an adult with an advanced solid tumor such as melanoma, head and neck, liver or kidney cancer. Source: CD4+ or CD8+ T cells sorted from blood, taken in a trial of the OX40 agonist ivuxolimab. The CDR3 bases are TGTGCCAGCAGCGCGGGGGGGAATGAGCAGTTCTTC. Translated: CASSAGGNEQFF.